Below, 31 T cell receptor beta chains from the same sample are listed, as sequenced in a study of blood T cell repertoires in COVID-19. Data came from immunoSEQ multiplex PCR; TCRdb stores just in-frame clones and leaves some out. The table shows about 62,000 clones, with more than 75% occurring only once. Material: peripheral blood. These receptors originate from a man aged 65-85 years with acute or convalescent COVID-19.

The chain couples TRBV15 to TRBJ1-6, with TRBD1 matching 10 bases. This CDR3 has 15 amino acids. Germline trimming cut 0 bases from V and 10 bases from J; bases unmatched to any gene: 3. Germline V CDR1 and CDR2: LNHNV, YYDKDF (reference sequence). The CDR3 region has the DNA TGTGCCACCAGCAGAGAGACAGGGGGCCGCTCACCCCTCCACTTT. Translation: CATSRETGGRSPLHF.

The chain combines TRBV9 with TRBJ2-7; 7 bases map to TRBD2. Unmatched junction bases numbered 8, after V lost 0 bases and J lost 5 bases. Looked up from germline, CDR1 is SGDLS and CDR2 is YYNGEE. The CDR3 is 15 residues long. Here the CDR3 reads CASSVDTGGGNEQYF. CDR3 sequence (DNA): TGTGCCAGCAGCGTAGATACGGGAGGAGGGAACGAGCAGTACTTC.

The chain has TRBV6-4 and TRBJ1-2; D perhaps matches TRBD1 (6 bases). The CDR3 consists of 11 residues. V gave up 5 bases and J gave up 5 bases, with 6 bases separating them. The germline V gene encodes CDR1 MRHNA and CDR2 SNTAGT. The CDR3 reads CASSQGYGYTF. CDR3 bases: TGTGCCAGCAGTCAGGGGTATGGCTACACCTTC.

The chain links TRBV5-1 to TRBJ1-2; no firm D call. V was shortened by 0 bases and J by 4 bases, with 7 bases between the two germline ends. This CDR3 region has 13 residues. Looked up from germline, CDR1 is SGHRS and CDR2 is YFSETQ. The CDR3 DNA is TGCGCCAGCAGCTTGGTGGGGAGCTATGGCTACACCTTC. Translated: CASSLVGSYGYTF.

The rearrangement joins TRBV6-5 to TRBJ1-4; 8 bases align to TRBD1. Germline V CDR1 and CDR2: MNHEY, SVGAGI. Losses at the gene ends were 4 bases for V and 0 bases for J; bases not matched to a gene: 4. CDR3 length equals 16 residues. Here the CDR3 reads CASSFDRGATNEKLFF. CDR3 bases: TGTGCCAGCAGTTTTGACAGGGGTGCAACTAATGAAAAACTGTTTTTT.

This clone has only a few counts. This chain links TRBV29-1 with TRBJ2-1; D is unclear. The V gene lost 7 bases and the J gene lost 15 bases, with 13 bases spanning the gap. Germline-derived CDR1 and CDR2 are SQVTM and ANQGSEA. The CDR3 runs to 9 residues. This chain's CDR3 is CSALSDGFF. In DNA form, the CDR3 reads TGCAGCGCCCTCAGTGATGGGTTCTTC.

The rearrangement uses TRBV9 and TRBJ1-4, with D possibly being TRBD1 (5 bases). The germline V and J ends were trimmed by 3 bases and 7 bases, with 13 bases remaining between them. The CDR3 loop spans 14 amino acids. The germline V gene encodes CDR1 SGDLS and CDR2 YYNGEE. CDR3 residues: CASSADLRGEKLFF. CDR3 in DNA: TGTGCCAGCAGCGCGGACCTTAGGGGTGAAAAACTGTTTTTT.

There are a few counts of this clone. The rearrangement uses TRBV10-3 and TRBJ2-1; D possibly corresponds to TRBD2 (5 bases). The CDR3 contains 14 residues. Between the trimmed V and J ends, which lost 6 bases and 7 bases, there was a span of 16 bases. Per germline, CDR1 ENHRY and CDR2 SYGVKD. CDR3 DNA sequence: TGTGCCATCAGCACCCTTTCGGGGTCTAATGAGCAGTTCTTC. Encoded protein: CAISTLSGSNEQFF.

The J gene is TRBJ2-5, the V gene TRBV7-2; 13 bases map to TRBD2. Trimming removed 4 bases from V and 1 base from J; junction bases left unmatched: 12. Per the germline V gene, CDR1 is SGHTA and CDR2 is FQGNSA. The CDR3 covers 19 residues. This chain's CDR3 is CASSSGGLAGVRGQETQYF. The CDR3 DNA sequence: TGTGCCAGCAGCTCGGGAGGACTAGCGGGAGTTCGGGGCCAAGAGACCCAGTACTTC.

This clone was observed a few times. The chain couples TRBV5-4 to TRBJ1-4, with a weak D call TRBD1 (5 bases). The CDR3 contains 15 residues. V lost 0 bases and J lost 7, with 13 bases in between. CDR1 is SGHNT, CDR2 YYREEE, per germline (reference sequence). The chain's CDR3 is CASSLESGRSEKLFF. CDR3 coding DNA: TGTGCCAGCAGCTTGGAGTCAGGGAGGAGTGAAAAACTGTTTTTT.

V is TRBV2 and J is TRBJ1-6, with D uncertain. V lost 4 bases, J lost 10 bases, and 11 bases lay in between. The CDR3 extends over 13 amino acids. The germline gives CDR1 SNHLY, CDR2 FYNNEI. The CDR3 sequence: CASSAEVLSPLHF. In DNA form, the CDR3 reads TGTGCCAGCAGTGCGGAGGTATTATCACCCCTCCACTTT.

This clone has a handful of counts. The chain uses TRBV2 and TRBJ2-7; 9 bases line up with TRBD1. In germline, CDR1 is SNHLY, CDR2 FYNNEI. J was trimmed by 3 bases and V by 6 bases; bases with no gene match: 3. The CDR3 extends over 13 amino acids. The CDR3: CASRGQGGYEQYF. In nucleotides, the CDR3 is TGTGCCAGCAGGGGACAGGGTGGCTACGAGCAGTACTTC.

Only a few counts were recorded for this clone. The genes are TRBV11-2 and TRBJ1-2; D is unclear. The CDR3 length is 15 residues. V was pared by 0 bases and J by 4 bases, with 12 bases between. Germline V lookup: CDR1 SGHAT, CDR2 FQNNGV. The CDR3 nucleotides are TGTGCCAGCAGCTTAGATCTCAGAACAGTCTATGGCTACACCTTC. Its protein is CASSLDLRTVYGYTF.

This clone has just one count. The gene calls are TRBV18 and TRBJ2-5; 15 positions agree with TRBD2. Germline CDR1 reads KGHSH; CDR2 reads LQKENI. Trimming cost V 4 bases and J 5 bases; bases outside gene matches: 5. The CDR3 consists of 16 residues. The CDR3 spells CASSRTSGRADETQYF. For the CDR3, the DNA is TGTGCCAGCTCACGGACTAGCGGGAGGGCCGACGAGACCCAGTACTTC.

This chain joins TRBV23-1 and TRBJ2-1, with a possible D match to TRBD2 (7 bases). TRBV23-1 belongs to the ORF category, with a function that is uncertain. The CDR3 extends over 15 amino acids. Trimming stripped 1 base from V and 5 bases from J, with 12 bases between. The CDR3 bases are TGCGCCAGCAGTCAATTTAACGGGGGGCACAATGAGCAGTTCTTC. Protein: CASSQFNGGHNEQFF.

The J gene is TRBJ1-6, the V gene TRBV5-6; 8 nucleotides line up with TRBD1. V dropped 3 bases and J dropped 9; count of bases not matched to a gene: 8. CDR3 length: 15 residues. CDR1 SGHDT and CDR2 YYEEEE come from the germline V gene. CDR3 loop: CASSSLQGVGSPLHF. Here the CDR3 DNA reads TGTGCCAGCAGCTCTCTACAGGGGGTCGGTTCACCCCTCCACTTT.

This clone was found once. V is TRBV6-1 and J is TRBJ2-5; D is unclear. The CDR3 has 14 residues. Trimming took off 3 bases at V and 4 bases at J, with 12 bases between the two ends. CDR1 and CDR2 (germline): MNHNS, SASEGT. The CDR3 loop reads CASSEAPRGETQYF. The CDR3 DNA sequence: TGTGCCAGCAGTGAGGCACCCCGCGGAGAGACCCAGTACTTC.

The chain has TRBV5-1 and TRBJ2-7; D may be TRBD2 (6 bases). This CDR3 contains 16 residues. V dropped 0 bases and J dropped 5 bases, with 18 bases sitting between them. CDR1 SGHRS and CDR2 YFSETQ come from the germline V gene. The DNA of the CDR3 is TGCGCCAGCAGCTTGGAAGTAGCGGCCGGGGGAAACGAGCAGTACTTC. Translated, it gives CASSLEVAAGGNEQYF.

The V call is TRBV9, the J call TRBJ1-6, with 8 bases identical to TRBD1. CDR1 and CDR2 (germline): SGDLS, YYNGEE. V dropped 0 bases and J dropped 7; count of bases not matched to a gene: 12. The CDR3 runs 18 residues. CDR3 region: CASSVDWGTGVANSPLHF. DNA of the CDR3: TGTGCCAGCAGCGTAGATTGGGGGACAGGAGTAGCGAATTCACCCCTCCACTTT.

The rearrangement links TRBV18 to TRBJ1-6; perhaps TRBD1 as D (6 bases). Germline V gene data show CDR1 as KGHSH and CDR2 as LQKENI. The ends were cut back, 3 bases at V and 6 bases at J, with 15 bases in the middle. This CDR3 contains 16 residues. The CDR3 loop reads CASSPDSDSGNSPLHF. The CDR3 region has the DNA TGTGCCAGCTCACCCGATTCGGACAGTGGTAATTCACCCCTCCACTTT.

The V call is TRBV10-3, the J call TRBJ2-1, with D tentatively TRBD1 (6 bases). Germline CDR1 reads ENHRY; CDR2 reads SYGVKD. This CDR3 region has 12 residues. Trimming pared 2 bases from V and 9 bases from J, leaving 8 bases between. CDR3 in amino acids: CAISETTGEQFF. The CDR3 nucleotides read TGTGCCATCAGTGAGACGACAGGTGAGCAGTTCTTC.

The CDR3 loop is CASSLGTSNQPQHF. CDR3 sequence (DNA): TGTGCCAGCAGCCTTGGTACTTCCAATCAGCCCCAGCATTTT. The chain is built from TRBV3-1 (or the pseudogene TRBV3-2) and TRBJ1-5; D gene uncertain. Per the germline V gene, CDR1 is LGHDT and CDR2 is YNNKEL (reference sequence). V lost 4 bases and J 3 bases, leaving 10 bases between the germline ends. The CDR3 has 14 residues.

The chain uses TRBV28 and TRBJ1-1; maybe TRBD1 (5 bases). V dropped 7 bases and J dropped 5 bases, with 11 bases sitting between them. This CDR3 has 12 amino acids. CDR1 is MDHEN and CDR2 is SYDVKM in the germline V gene. This chain's CDR3 is CASTERQTEAFF. CDR3 in DNA: TGTGCCAGCACCGAGCGACAGACTGAAGCTTTCTTT.

This chain joins TRBV2 and TRBJ1-5, with D unclear. The CDR3 runs 11 residues. Trimming removed 8 bases from V and 7 bases from J, with 9 bases in between. Germline V gene sequence: CDR1 SNHLY, CDR2 FYNNEI. This CDR3 is CASSSGQPQHF. Written as DNA, the CDR3 is TGTGCCAGCTCCTCAGGCCAGCCCCAGCATTTT.

This rearrangement joins TRBV18 to TRBJ2-2; maybe TRBD1 (6 bases). CDR3 length: 15 amino acids. Between the trimmed V and J ends, which lost 2 bases and 0 bases, there was a span of 7 bases. The germline V gene encodes CDR1 KGHSH and CDR2 LQKENI. The CDR3 protein is CASSPGTPNTGELFF. CDR3 sequence (DNA): TGTGCCAGCTCACCAGGGACACCGAACACCGGGGAGCTGTTTTTT.

The chain carries TRBV19 and TRBJ2-2, with TRBD2 matching over 8 bases. The CDR3 has 15 amino acids. V trimming: 3 bases; J trimming: 4 bases; junction bases outside the gene matches: 4. Germline V gene sequence: CDR1 LNHDA, CDR2 SQIVND (reference sequence). The DNA for the CDR3 is TGTGCCAGTAGTATTCAAGCGGGAGTCACCGGGGAGCTGTTTTTT. It is translated as CASSIQAGVTGELFF.

The rearrangement joins TRBV3-1 (or the pseudogene TRBV3-2) to TRBJ2-5, with D possibly being TRBD2 (7 bases). CDR1 and CDR2 from the germline V gene are LGHDT and YNNKEL (reference sequence). V gave up 5 bases and J gave up 4 bases, with 14 bases separating them. The CDR3 covers 14 residues. CDR3 bases: TGTGCCAGCAGCTTGGGGGGGCTCGGAGAGACCCAGTACTTC. Translated, it gives CASSLGGLGETQYF.

CDR3 DNA: TGTGCCAGCAGCTTGGCGACAGGGGTCCAAGAGACCCAGTACTTC. Translating it yields CASSLATGVQETQYF. The rearrangement joins TRBV5-4 to TRBJ2-5, with 8 bases that match TRBD1. Germline V lookup: CDR1 SGHNT, CDR2 YYREEE (reference sequence). Trimming removed 0 bases from V and 1 base from J; junction bases left unmatched: 2. This CDR3 contains 15 residues.

CDR3 sequence (DNA): TGTGCCAGCAGTCTACAGGGATCTGAAGCTTTCTTT. It encodes CASSLQGSEAFF. The gene calls are TRBV2 and TRBJ1-1; tentative D call: TRBD1 (6 bases). V gave up 5 bases and J gave up 6 bases, with 10 bases separating them. The CDR3 is 12 amino acids. CDR1 is SNHLY, CDR2 FYNNEI, per germline. Full variable domain (outside the CDR3, taken from reference TRBV2 and TRBJ1-1): EPEVTQTPSHQVTQMGQEVILRCVPISNHLYFYWYRQILGQKVEFLVSFYNNEISEKSEIFDDQFSVERPDGSNFTLKIRSTKLEDSAMYFCASSLQGSEAFFGQGTRLTVV.

This clone was recorded a few times. For the CDR3, the DNA is TGTGCCAGCAGCGTAGTCGTAAGGGGAACCGAAGCTTTCTTT. Translated, it gives CASSVVVRGTEAFF. The V gene is TRBV9, the J gene TRBJ1-1, with a possible D match to TRBD1 (5 bases). The CDR3 has 14 residues. Trimming shortened V by 0 bases and J by 8 bases, and 14 bases separated the two germline ends. Per germline, CDR1 SGDLS and CDR2 YYNGEE. Filled out from reference TRBV9 and TRBJ1-1, the complete variable domain reads DSGVTQTPKHLITATGQRVTLRCSPRSGDLSVYWYQQSLDQGLQFLIQYYNGEERAKGNILERFSAQQFPDLHSELNLSSLELGDSALYFCASSVVVRGTEAFFGQGTRLTVV.

The chain has TRBV6-1 and TRBJ1-1, with D perhaps TRBD1 (6 bases). This CDR3 has 16 residues. Germline V lookup: CDR1 MNHNS, CDR2 SASEGT. V lost 3 bases and J lost 3, with 17 bases in between. Written as DNA, the CDR3 is TGTGCCAGCAGTGAGGTTGCGAACAGGGCTGACACTGAAGCTTTCTTT. It yields the protein CASSEVANRADTEAFF.